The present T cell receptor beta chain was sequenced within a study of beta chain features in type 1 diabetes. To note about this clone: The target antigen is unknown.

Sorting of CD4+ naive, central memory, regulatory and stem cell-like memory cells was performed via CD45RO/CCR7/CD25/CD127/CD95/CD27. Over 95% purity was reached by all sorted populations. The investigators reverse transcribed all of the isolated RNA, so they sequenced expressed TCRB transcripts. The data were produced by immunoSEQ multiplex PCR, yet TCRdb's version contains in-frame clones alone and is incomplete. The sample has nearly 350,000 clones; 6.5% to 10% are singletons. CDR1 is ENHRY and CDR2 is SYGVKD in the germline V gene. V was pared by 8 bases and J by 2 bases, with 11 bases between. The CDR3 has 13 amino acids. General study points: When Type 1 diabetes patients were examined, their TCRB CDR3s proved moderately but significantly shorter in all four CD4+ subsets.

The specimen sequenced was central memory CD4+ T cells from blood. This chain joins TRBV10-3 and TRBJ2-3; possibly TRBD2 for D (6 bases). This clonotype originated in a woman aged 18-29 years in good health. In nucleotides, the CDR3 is TGTGCCATCGGGAGCGGGTCCACAGATACGCAGTATTTT. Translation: CAIGSGSTDTQYF.